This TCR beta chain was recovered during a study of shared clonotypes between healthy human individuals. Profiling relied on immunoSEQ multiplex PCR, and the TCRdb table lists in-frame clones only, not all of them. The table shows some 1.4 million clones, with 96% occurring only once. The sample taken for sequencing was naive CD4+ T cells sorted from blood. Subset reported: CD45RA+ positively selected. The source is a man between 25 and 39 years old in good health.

CDR3 bases: TGTGCCAGTATGGCTGGAAACACCATATATTTT. This encodes CASMAGNTIYF. V is TRBV19 and J is TRBJ1-3; D gene ambiguous. The V gene's germline CDR1 is LNHDA and CDR2 SQIVND (reference sequence). The CDR3 loop spans 11 amino acids. V lost 7 bases and J lost 2, with 3 bases in between.